The 20 T cell receptor beta chains listed next were all sequenced from one sample in a study of shared clonotypes between healthy human individuals. Generated by immunoSEQ multiplex PCR, the TCRdb table keeps only in-frame clones and is missing some. The repertoire consists of millions of clones, with 93% occurring once and the leading ten covering approximately 0.4%. Sequenced sample: naive CD4+ T cells from PBMCs. Documented subset: CD45RA+ positively selected. Receptor source: a man younger than 35 in good health. Some clones in this sample may be carry-over from other donors' samples.

This chain joins TRBV27 and TRBJ2-1, with 8 positions matching TRBD1. The CDR3 runs to 16 residues. The V gene end was trimmed by 3 bases and the J gene end by 3 bases; junction bases not matched to a gene: 7. Germline V gene sequence: CDR1 MNHEY, CDR2 SMNVEV (reference sequence). The CDR3: CASSFGPDRGYNEQFF. CDR3 nucleotides: TGTGCCAGCAGTTTTGGTCCCGACAGGGGCTACAATGAGCAGTTCTTC.

The V and J genes are TRBV11-2 and TRBJ2-1, with D perhaps matching TRBD1 (5 bases). V lost 7 bases and J 10 bases, leaving 17 bases between the germline ends. In germline, CDR1 is SGHAT, CDR2 FQNNGV. The CDR3 contains 13 residues. The CDR3 here is CASNSAGRTEQFF. In nucleotides, the CDR3 is TGTGCCAGCAATTCGGCAGGGCGAACCGAGCAGTTCTTC.

V usage is TRBV2 and J usage is TRBJ2-2; D not certain. Trimming took off 6 bases at V and 5 bases at J, with 13 bases between the two ends. Germline CDR1 SNHLY, CDR2 FYNNEI. This CDR3 has 14 residues. This chain's CDR3 is CASRGLMGTGELFF. For the CDR3, the DNA is TGTGCCAGCAGAGGGCTTATGGGTACCGGGGAGCTGTTTTTT. The entire variable domain, with the rest obtained from reference TRBV2 and TRBJ2-2, is as follows: EPEVTQTPSHQVTQMGQEVILRCVPISNHLYFYWYRQILGQKVEFLVSFYNNEISEKSEIFDDQFSVERPDGSNFTLKIRSTKLEDSAMYFCASRGLMGTGELFFGEGSRLTVL.

The chain links TRBV4-2 to TRBJ2-7; 7 bases line up with TRBD2. The germline gives CDR1 LGHNA, CDR2 YNFKEQ. This CDR3 comprises 16 residues. After removal of 0 bases from V and 3 bases from J, the junction contained 8 bases not matched to a gene. DNA of the CDR3: TGTGCCAGCAGCCAAGACAGCGCCGGCGGGAGCTACGAGCAGTACTTC. This gives the protein CASSQDSAGGSYEQYF.

This chain uses TRBV28 with TRBJ2-2; D might be TRBD2 (6 bases). The CDR3 loop spans 12 amino acids. V lost 7 bases and J lost 7, with 10 bases in between. The V gene's germline CDR1 is MDHEN and CDR2 SYDVKM. The CDR3 reads CASTRGSGELFF. The CDR3 DNA reads TGTGCCAGCACCCGGGGGAGCGGGGAGCTGTTTTTT.

This chain joins TRBV11-2 and TRBJ1-1; TRBD1 matches at 9 bases. This CDR3 has 16 amino acids. CDR1 and CDR2 from the germline V gene are SGHAT and FQNNGV. V shed 5 bases, J shed 0 bases, and the junction held 7 bases outside the gene matches. The CDR3 DNA reads TGTGCCAGCAGCCCGCGGGACAGGGATATGAACACTGAAGCTTTCTTT. This gives the protein CASSPRDRDMNTEAFF.

The chain carries TRBV10-1 and TRBJ1-6; D gene ambiguous. This CDR3 has 15 amino acids. In germline, CDR1 is WNHNN, CDR2 SYGVQD (reference sequence). V lost 4 bases to trimming and J lost 9 bases, with 16 bases between them. The CDR3 reads CASSVLGVLGSPLHF. The CDR3 region has the DNA TGCGCCAGCAGTGTACTCGGGGTATTAGGTTCACCCCTCCACTTT.

The chain is built from TRBV29-1 and TRBJ1-3, with TRBD1 identical over 8 bases. CDR1 is SQVTM and CDR2 is ANQGSEA in the germline V gene. The CDR3 covers 17 residues. V lost 0 bases to trimming and J lost 0 bases; unmatched junction nucleotides: 7. CDR3 DNA sequence: TGCAGCGTTGAAGATCGGGGACAGGATAACTCTGGAAACACCATATATTTT. Its translation: CSVEDRGQDNSGNTIYF.

Note on this clone: Different DNA sequences within this sample yield the same CDR3. This sequence joins TRBV5-1 and TRBJ1-3; 7 bases are shared with TRBD1. V was clipped by 4 bases and J by 4 bases; unmatched bases: 5. The germline gives CDR1 SGHRS, CDR2 YFSETQ. The CDR3 has 14 residues. CDR3 in amino acids: CASSATGAGNTIYF. As DNA, the CDR3 is TGCGCCAGCAGCGCAACAGGGGCCGGAAACACCATATATTTT.

The chain has TRBV5-4 and TRBJ1-2, with TRBD1 matching over 9 bases. This CDR3 is built from 15 residues. Germline values: CDR1 SGHNT, CDR2 YYREEE (reference sequence). After removal of 4 bases from V and 6 bases from J, the junction contained 10 bases not matched to a gene. The chain's CDR3 is CASSSTATGGDGYTF. The CDR3 DNA reads as TGTGCCAGCAGCAGTACGGCGACAGGGGGGGATGGCTACACCTTC.

The chain has TRBV5-4 and TRBJ1-4; TRBD1 aligns across 9 bases. The CDR3 contains 17 residues. The V and J ends lost 4 bases and 0 bases, in that order; junction bases with no gene match: 7. Germline CDR1 reads SGHNT; CDR2 reads YYREEE (reference sequence). This CDR3 reads CASSPGQGISTNEKLFF. In DNA form, the CDR3 reads TGTGCCAGCAGCCCGGGACAGGGCATTTCAACTAATGAAAAACTGTTTTTT.

In regard to this clone: The identical CDR3 is also encoded by other nucleotide sequences in the sample. The V call is TRBV28, the J call TRBJ2-7; maybe TRBD1 (5 bases). Deletions cut 4 bases from V and 1 base from J, with 11 bases between. The CDR3 covers 14 residues. CDR1 and CDR2 (germline): MDHEN, SYDVKM. CDR3 amino acids: CASSSPAGSYEQYF. The CDR3 nucleotides are TGTGCCAGCAGTTCCCCGGCAGGGTCCTACGAGCAGTACTTC.

V is TRBV5-1 and J is TRBJ1-2; D not certain. Trimming removed 0 bases from V and 7 bases from J, with 16 bases in between. The CDR3 totals 15 residues. The germline gives CDR1 SGHRS, CDR2 YFSETQ. The CDR3 DNA sequence: TGCGCCAGCAGCTTGGATGCTCACCAAGACTCTGGCTACACCTTC. Its protein is CASSLDAHQDSGYTF.

The J gene is TRBJ1-2, the V gene TRBV25-1; D gene unclear. Trimming removed 2 bases at V and 2 bases at J, with 6 bases between. Germline V CDR1 and CDR2: MGHDK, SYGVNS. The CDR3 spans 13 residues. The CDR3 region has the DNA TGTGCCAGCAGTGAAAGGGCGAACTATGGCTACACCTTC. It is translated as CASSERANYGYTF.

This clone is a singleton in its sample. This chain joins TRBV4-1 and TRBJ1-4; D is undetermined. CDR3 length equals 17 residues. CDR1 is MGHRA, CDR2 YSYEKL, per germline. V was pared by 3 bases and J by 2 bases, with 16 bases between. Written as DNA, the CDR3 is TGCGCCAGCAGCCATCTCAGTCCCCGGGTGACTAATGAAAAACTGTTTTTT. It translates to CASSHLSPRVTNEKLFF.

J is TRBJ2-7 and V is TRBV5-1, with TRBD2 matching 16 bases. The V gene end was trimmed by 0 bases and the J gene end by 6 bases; junction bases not matched to a gene: 6. Germline values: CDR1 SGHRS, CDR2 YFSETQ. This CDR3 contains 17 residues. CDR3 nucleotides: TGCGCCAGCAGCTTGGAAGGGACTAGCGGGAGGGCCGGCGAGCAGTACTTC. This encodes CASSLEGTSGRAGEQYF.

The chain joins TRBV27 to TRBJ1-1; D is undetermined. In germline, CDR1 is MNHEY, CDR2 SMNVEV (reference sequence). CDR3 length: 15 amino acids. V was shortened by 1 base and J by 1 base, with 10 bases between the two germline ends. The CDR3 loop reads CASSLFGVENTEAFF. CDR3 DNA sequence: TGTGCCAGCAGTTTATTCGGGGTAGAGAACACTGAAGCTTTCTTT.

V usage is TRBV6-6 and J usage is TRBJ2-7; TRBD1 is a possible D gene (5 bases). In germline, CDR1 is MNHNY, CDR2 SVGAGI (reference sequence). Trimming removed 6 bases from V and 3 bases from J, with 12 bases in between. CDR3 length: 13 residues. The CDR3 DNA sequence: TGTGCCAGCAGAGTCGGACACATCTACGAGCAGTACTTC. This codes for CASRVGHIYEQYF.

The genes are TRBV18 and TRBJ1-1; no definite D call. The CDR3 covers 14 residues. Germline V gene lookup returns CDR1 KGHSH and CDR2 LQKENI. V lost 6 bases and J 3 bases, leaving 14 bases between the germline ends. CDR3 loop: CASSPSGMDTEAFF. DNA for the CDR3: TGTGCCAGCTCCCCGTCTGGGATGGACACTGAAGCTTTCTTT.

This clone occurred once. Other DNA variants within this sample encode the same CDR3. The rearrangement uses TRBV5-1 and TRBJ2-3, with no clear D. Looked up from germline, CDR1 is SGHRS and CDR2 is YFSETQ. V gave up 1 base and J gave up 0 bases, with 6 bases separating them. The CDR3 has 14 residues. This chain's CDR3 is CASSLIASTDTQYF. The CDR3 DNA reads as TGCGCCAGCAGCTTGATAGCTAGCACAGATACGCAGTATTTT.